This TCR beta chain appears in the sequencing data of a study of regulatory T cells in long-lasting Graves disease. Time point described: persistent/refractory GD, antithyroid drugs over 5 years with positive TRAb. There was RNA extracted from PBMCs, and the TCR library was made from it. CDR1 and CDR2 (germline): MNHEY, SMNVEV (reference sequence). The CDR3 is 14 residues long. V was cut by 1 base and J by 4 bases, with 10 bases left in between. The TCR beta library used iRepertoire HTBI primers with Arm-PCR amplification of CDR3. TCRdb re-called the multiplex PCR reads through MiXCR, storing one row per CDR3 protein. The data hold some 440,000 distinct CDR3 sequences, with about 20% observed a single time. The study's findings and limits: Under persistent disease, TRBV28, TRBJ1-2 and TRBJ2-5 were used preferentially.

Concerning this clonotype itself: The target antigen is unknown.

Sequencing used peripheral blood mononuclear cells (PBMCs), obtained when the disease was refractory, from a patient treated with antithyroid drugs. This TCR was recovered from a female donor with Graves disease. V usage is TRBV27 and J usage is TRBJ1-1, with a possible D match to TRBD1 (5 bases). CDR3 coding DNA: TGTGCCAGCAGTTTATATCGGGGCGGCACTGAAGCTTTCTTT. Protein: CASSLYRGGTEAFF.